These T cell receptor beta chains were read from a single sample in a study of control samples from healthy donors and cancer patients. Assay used: immunoSEQ multiplex PCR; TCRdb lists only in-frame clones, some missing. The data hold about 120,000 clones, with more than 80% observed a single time. Sequenced material: PBMCs. These TCRs come from a woman aged 45 to 65 with colorectal cancer. CDR3s include the opening cysteine and the closing phenylalanine or tryptophan. The order of the fields is clone size, J gene, V gene, D gene, CDR3 protein, CDR3 DNA. A D gene is named only where the DNA matches it firmly. The size entry is marked missing in some rows and otherwise reads once, few, many or a size class.

. | TRBJ1-1 | TRBV28 | . | CASTTLGRSAFF | TGTGCCAGCACCACGCTGGGGCGGAGTGCCTTCTTT
. | TRBJ2-1 | TRBV7-9 | TRBD2 | CASSPSTSGRGNEQFF | TGTGCCAGCAGCCCCAGTACTAGCGGGAGAGGGAATGAGCAGTTCTTC
few | TRBJ2-5 | TRBV5-1 | TRBD1 | CASSLLGTVRETQYF | TGCGCCAGCAGCTTGTTGGGGACAGTCAGGGAGACCCAGTACTTC
once | TRBJ1-1 | TRBV6-5 | TRBD1 | CASSYGTGYTEAFF | TGTGCCAGCAGTTATGGGACAGGGTACACTGAAGCTTTCTTT
. | TRBJ2-5 | TRBV5-1 | TRBD1 | CASSEGQGAETQYF | TGCGCCAGCAGCGAGGGACAGGGGGCTGAGACCCAGTACTTC
. | TRBJ2-7 | TRBV6-2/TRBV6-3 | . | CASTPMSIGRGIYEQYF | TGTGCCAGCACCCCCATGTCTATTGGACGTGGGATCTACGAGCAGTACTTC
. | TRBJ2-1 | TRBV19 | TRBD2 | CASSTGTSGSTMDNEQFF | TGTGCCAGTAGTACCGGGACTAGCGGTTCTACAATGGATAATGAGCAGTTCTTC
. | TRBJ2-2 | TRBV30 | TRBD2 | CAWSLIAGSTNTGELFF | TGTGCCTGGAGTCTAATAGCGGGATCAACGAACACCGGGGAGCTGTTTTTT
once | TRBJ1-5 | TRBV6-2/TRBV6-3 | . | CASSSTGQRQPQHF | TGTGCCAGCAGTTCCACAGGGCAGCGGCAGCCCCAGCATTTT
. | TRBJ1-2 | TRBV5-4 | . | CASSLGVGRVGGYTF | TGTGCCAGCAGCTTGGGAGTAGGACGGGTTGGTGGCTACACCTTC
few | TRBJ2-7 | TRBV29-1 | . | CSVGESSYEQYF | TGCAGCGTTGGAGAAAGTTCCTACGAGCAGTACTTC
. | TRBJ1-1 | TRBV10-3 | . | CAISESGYAEAFF | TGTGCCATCAGTGAATCAGGGTACGCTGAAGCTTTCTTT
. | TRBJ2-5 | TRBV24-1 | . | CATSDSSQTQYF | TGTGCCACCAGTGATTCGAGCCAGACCCAGTACTTC
. | TRBJ2-3 | TRBV18 | . | CASSPVGGDTDTQYF | TGTGCCAGCTCACCAGTCGGAGGCGACACAGATACGCAGTATTTT
. | TRBJ2-7 | TRBV25-1 | . | CASSPLLIPKRRYF | TGTGCCAGCAGCCCCTTATTGATCCCTAAGCGCCGGTACTTC
. | TRBJ1-1 | TRBV5-1 | TRBD1 | CASSKGQGNTEAFF | TGCGCCAGCAGCAAGGGACAGGGGAACACTGAAGCTTTCTTT
. | TRBJ1-2 | TRBV15 | . | CATSRDRGADYGYTF | TGTGCCACCAGCAGAGACAGGGGCGCAGACTATGGCTACACCTTC
once | TRBJ1-4 | TRBV6-1 | . | CASSEQTLNEKLFF | TGTGCCAGCAGTGAGCAGACGCTGAATGAAAAACTGTTTTTT